This TCR beta chain stems from a study of blood T cell repertoires in COVID-19 (dated by TCRdb to about 2020). Study-wide context: Collaborator samples came from the United States, Italy and Spain and covered acute and convalescent phases of COVID-19. The repertoires were made available in a free public database intended to serve as a resource for research on the immune response to SARS-CoV-2. HLA class I and class II types, where available, came from metadata supplied by the sample provider rather than from assay-based typing. Subjects who had been exposed to COVID-19, were actively infected with it, or had recovered from it provided the deeply sampled blood TCRbeta repertoires that made up the dataset. The samples were drawn from two sources: the first 160 participants of the ongoing ImmuneRACE study, and fewer than 1,500 subjects contributed by 6 global collaborators. The material from the prospective study consisted of cDNA or gDNA derived from T cells, B-cell-depleted T cells, or PBMCs. A de-identified subject ID, COVID-19 status, age in years and sex were almost always included in the sample metadata.

Collaborating institutions collected whole blood in K2EDTA tubes following their own protocols. Collaborator samples were shipped for TCRbeta analysis as frozen whole blood, isolated PBMCs, or DNA extracted from either sample type. Points the paper makes about the study in general: Clinical and demographic metadata were provided uncurated, with the amount varying by source and participant.

Comments on this clone: No antigen is known for it. Nothing much larger sits one base from this clone, and base qualities are not available.

TCRbeta CDR3 regions were amplified from genomic DNA using the immunoSEQ Assay, a bias-controlled multiplex PCR. The paper's data handling went like this. The number of nucleated cells in each sample was estimated by amplification of reference gene primers within the assay. To quantify the absolute abundance of each unique TCRbeta CDR3 rearrangement, sequence reads were collapsed and filtered. For each sample, productive Simpson clonality was calculated as the square root of Simpson's diversity index across productive rearrangements. TCRdb holds this immuneACCESS table with in-frame rearrangements only. Some clones are missing; in checked studies, unresolved V genes explain under half, and the rest has no known cause. V, J and clone size reflect that table, while D and trimming were determined from the DNA. This sample has about 100,000 clones in its table, and roughly 92% of those were observed once. The ten largest account for approximately 2% of the sample.

This TCR came from a man aged 45-65 years with active COVID-19. What was sequenced was peripheral blood.

The CDR3 has the sequence CASRDRGHQETQYF. The base sequence is TGTGCCAGCCGGGACAGGGGCCACCAAGAGACCCAGTACTTC. The receptor chain draws on TRBV2 and TRBJ2-5, and 10 junction bases match TRBD1. CDR1 and CDR2 are drawn from the germline V gene: SNHLY, FYNNEI. Spanning cysteine to phenylalanine, the CDR3 consists of 14 amino acids. Just the 42-base CDR3 DNA is kept, in frame starting at base 1. For this chain, trimming is 8 bases at the V end and 0 bases at the J end, and the number of junction bases without a gene match is 3. The variable domain in full, with residues beyond the CDR3 obtained from the reference TRBV2 and TRBJ2-5 genes, is EPEVTQTPSHQVTQMGQEVILRCVPISNHLYFYWYRQILGQKVEFLVSFYNNEISEKSEIFDDQFSVERPDGSNFTLKIRSTKLEDSAMYFCASRDRGHQETQYFGPGTRLLVL.